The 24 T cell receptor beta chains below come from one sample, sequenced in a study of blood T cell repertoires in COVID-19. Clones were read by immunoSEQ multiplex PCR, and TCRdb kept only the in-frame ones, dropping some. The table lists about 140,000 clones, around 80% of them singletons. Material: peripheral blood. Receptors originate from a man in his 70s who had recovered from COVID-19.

CDR3 sequence (DNA): TGTGCCACCAGTGATTCGAGACCCGGGACTGCGTGTCGAAAACTGTTTTTT. It codes for CATSDSRPGTACRKLFF. V gene TRBV24-1 combines with J gene TRBJ1-4, with TRBD1 as a possible D gene (5 bases). Per the germline V gene, CDR1 is KGHDR and CDR2 is SFDVKD. This CDR3 contains 17 residues. V shed 2 bases and J shed 10 bases, with 22 bases lying between them.

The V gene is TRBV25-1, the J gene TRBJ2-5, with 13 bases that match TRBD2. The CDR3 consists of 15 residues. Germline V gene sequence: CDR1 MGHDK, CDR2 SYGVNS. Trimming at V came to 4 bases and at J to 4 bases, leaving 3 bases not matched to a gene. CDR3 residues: CASSVRLAGGETQYF. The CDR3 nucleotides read TGTGCCAGCAGTGTAAGACTAGCGGGAGGAGAGACCCAGTACTTC.

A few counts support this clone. Here the CDR3 DNA reads TGTGCCAGCAGTTCCGACAGGGGGCTTGGCTACACCTTC. Translation gives CASSSDRGLGYTF. The rearrangement uses TRBV12-3 or TRBV12-4 and TRBJ1-2; TRBD1 matches at 10 bases. V was clipped by 4 bases and J by 7 bases; unmatched bases: 3. This CDR3 is built from 13 residues.

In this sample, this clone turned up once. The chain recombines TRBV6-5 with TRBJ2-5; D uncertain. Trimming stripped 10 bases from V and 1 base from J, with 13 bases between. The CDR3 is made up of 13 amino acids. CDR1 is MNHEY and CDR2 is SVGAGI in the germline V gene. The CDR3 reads CATRYTVQETQYF. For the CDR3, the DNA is TGTGCCACCAGATACACAGTCCAAGAGACCCAGTACTTC.

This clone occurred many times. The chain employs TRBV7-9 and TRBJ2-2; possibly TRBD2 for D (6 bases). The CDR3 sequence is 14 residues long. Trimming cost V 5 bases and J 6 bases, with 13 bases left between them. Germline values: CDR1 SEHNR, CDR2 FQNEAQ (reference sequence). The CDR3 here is CASSPSGVPGELFF. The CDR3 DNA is TGTGCCAGCAGCCCGTCGGGAGTGCCCGGGGAGCTGTTTTTT.

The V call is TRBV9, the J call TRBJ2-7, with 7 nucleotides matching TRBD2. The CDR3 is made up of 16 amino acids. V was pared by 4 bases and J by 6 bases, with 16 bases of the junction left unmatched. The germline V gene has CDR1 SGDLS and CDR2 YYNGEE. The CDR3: CASSSIGGVRPREQYF. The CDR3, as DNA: TGTGCCAGCAGCTCCATTGGGGGGGTAAGGCCTCGCGAGCAGTACTTC.

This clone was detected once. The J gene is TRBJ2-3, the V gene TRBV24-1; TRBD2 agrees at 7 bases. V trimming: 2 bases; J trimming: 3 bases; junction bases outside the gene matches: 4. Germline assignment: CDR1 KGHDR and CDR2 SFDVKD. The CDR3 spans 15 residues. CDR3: CATSDSVSGTDTQYF. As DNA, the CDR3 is TGTGCCACCAGTGATTCGGTTAGCGGGACAGATACGCAGTATTTT.

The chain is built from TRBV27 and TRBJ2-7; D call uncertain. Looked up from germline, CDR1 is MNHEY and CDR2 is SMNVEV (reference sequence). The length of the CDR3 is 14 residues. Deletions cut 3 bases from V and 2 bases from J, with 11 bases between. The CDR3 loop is CASSFDAGPYEQYF. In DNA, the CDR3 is TGTGCCAGCAGTTTCGATGCAGGTCCCTACGAGCAGTACTTC.

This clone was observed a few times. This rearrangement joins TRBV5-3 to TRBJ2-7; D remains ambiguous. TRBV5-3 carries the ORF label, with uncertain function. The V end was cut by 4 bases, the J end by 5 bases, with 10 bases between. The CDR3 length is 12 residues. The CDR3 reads CARSLFVHEQYF. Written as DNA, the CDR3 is TGTGCCAGAAGCCTGTTCGTCCACGAGCAGTACTTC.

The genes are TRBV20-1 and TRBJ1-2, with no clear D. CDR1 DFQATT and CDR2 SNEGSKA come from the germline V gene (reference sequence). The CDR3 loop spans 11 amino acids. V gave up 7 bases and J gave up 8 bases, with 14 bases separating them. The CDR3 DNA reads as TGCAGTGTGCCAGGCCTCTGGGGCTACACCTTC. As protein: CSVPGLWGYTF.

The CDR3 bases are TGTGCCAGCAGCCGGGGACAGGACTACGAGCAGTACTTC. As protein: CASSRGQDYEQYF. This chain uses TRBV6-2 or TRBV6-3 with TRBJ2-7; TRBD1 matches 8 bases. V shed 6 bases and J 3 bases; nucleotides not matched to a gene: 4. The CDR3 loop spans 13 amino acids. Germline CDR1 reads MNHEY; CDR2 reads SVGEGT.

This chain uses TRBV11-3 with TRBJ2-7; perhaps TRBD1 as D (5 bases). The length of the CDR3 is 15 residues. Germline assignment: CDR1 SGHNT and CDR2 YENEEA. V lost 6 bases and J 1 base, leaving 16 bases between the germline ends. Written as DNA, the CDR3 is TGTGCCAGCAGTATTGGGCAGGGCCTTTCCTACGAGCAGTACTTC. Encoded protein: CASSIGQGLSYEQYF.

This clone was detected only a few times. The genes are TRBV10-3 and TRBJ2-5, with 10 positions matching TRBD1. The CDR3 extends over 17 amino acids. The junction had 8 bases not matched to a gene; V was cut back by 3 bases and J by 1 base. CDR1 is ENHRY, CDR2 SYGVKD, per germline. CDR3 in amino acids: CAISDRSRDRGQETQYF. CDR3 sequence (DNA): TGTGCCATCAGTGATCGGTCTCGGGACAGGGGCCAAGAGACCCAGTACTTC.

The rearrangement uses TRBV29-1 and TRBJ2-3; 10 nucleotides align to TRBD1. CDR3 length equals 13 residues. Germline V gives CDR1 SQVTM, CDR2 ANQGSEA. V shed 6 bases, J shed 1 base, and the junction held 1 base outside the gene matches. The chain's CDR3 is CSVTGGGTDTQYF. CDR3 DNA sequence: TGCAGCGTGACAGGGGGCGGCACAGATACGCAGTATTTT.

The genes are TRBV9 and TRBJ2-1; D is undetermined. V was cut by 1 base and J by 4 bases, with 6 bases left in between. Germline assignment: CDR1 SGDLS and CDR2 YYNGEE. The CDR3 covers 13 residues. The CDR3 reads CASSVNTYNEQFF. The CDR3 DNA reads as TGTGCCAGCAGCGTAAATACTTACAATGAGCAGTTCTTC.

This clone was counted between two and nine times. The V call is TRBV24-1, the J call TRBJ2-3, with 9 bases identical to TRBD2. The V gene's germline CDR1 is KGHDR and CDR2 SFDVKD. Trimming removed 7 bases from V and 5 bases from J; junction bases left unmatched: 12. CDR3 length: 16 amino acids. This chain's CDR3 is CATSSQVAGAGDTQYF. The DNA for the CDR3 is TGTGCCACCAGCTCCCAGGTAGCGGGAGCCGGAGATACGCAGTATTTT.

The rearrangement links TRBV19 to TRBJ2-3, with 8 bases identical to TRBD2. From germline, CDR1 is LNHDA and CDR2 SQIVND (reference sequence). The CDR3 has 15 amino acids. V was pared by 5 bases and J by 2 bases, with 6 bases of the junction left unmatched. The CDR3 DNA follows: TGTGCCAGTAGTTTCCTCGGGAGGGCCACAGATACGCAGTATTTT. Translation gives CASSFLGRATDTQYF.

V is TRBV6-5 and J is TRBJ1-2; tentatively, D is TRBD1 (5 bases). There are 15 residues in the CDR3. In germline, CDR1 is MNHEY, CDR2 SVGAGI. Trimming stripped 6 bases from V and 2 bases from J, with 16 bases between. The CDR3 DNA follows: TGTGCCAGCAGAAGTCGGGGGGTAGAGAACTATGGCTACACCTTC. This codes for CASRSRGVENYGYTF.

CDR3 region: CASSPVGGPMNTEAFF. CDR3 nucleotides: TGTGCCAGCAGCCCCGTGGGGGGACCCATGAACACTGAAGCTTTCTTT. The chain carries TRBV7-6 and TRBJ1-1; D perhaps matches TRBD1 (5 bases). Trimming left V 5 bases short and J 0 bases short, with 16 bases between. Germline CDR1 is SGHVS and CDR2 is FNYEAQ. The CDR3 consists of 16 residues.

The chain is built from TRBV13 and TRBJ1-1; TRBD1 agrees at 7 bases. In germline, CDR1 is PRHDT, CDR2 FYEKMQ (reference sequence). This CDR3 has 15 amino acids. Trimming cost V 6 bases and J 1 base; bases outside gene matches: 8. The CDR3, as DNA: TGTGCCAGCAGTCTAGGGGACAGAAGGAACACTGAAGCTTTCTTT. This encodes CASSLGDRRNTEAFF.

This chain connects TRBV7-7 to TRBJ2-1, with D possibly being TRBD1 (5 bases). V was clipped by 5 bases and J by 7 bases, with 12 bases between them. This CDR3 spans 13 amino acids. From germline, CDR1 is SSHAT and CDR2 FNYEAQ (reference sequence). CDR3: CASSRLKGNEQFF. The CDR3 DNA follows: TGTGCCAGCAGCCGACTCAAGGGGAATGAGCAGTTCTTC.

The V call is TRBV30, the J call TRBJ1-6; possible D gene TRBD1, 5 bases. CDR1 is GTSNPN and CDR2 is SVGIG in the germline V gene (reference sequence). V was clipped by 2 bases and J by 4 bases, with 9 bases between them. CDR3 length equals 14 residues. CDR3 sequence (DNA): TGTGCCTGGAGTTCCGGGGGATATAATTCACCCCTCCACTTT. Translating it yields CAWSSGGYNSPLHF.

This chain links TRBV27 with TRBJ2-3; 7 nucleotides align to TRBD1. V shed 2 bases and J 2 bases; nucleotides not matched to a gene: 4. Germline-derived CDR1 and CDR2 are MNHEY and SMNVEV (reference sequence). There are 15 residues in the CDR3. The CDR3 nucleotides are TGTGCCAGCAGTTTAATCGGGACAGCCACAGATACGCAGTATTTT. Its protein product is CASSLIGTATDTQYF.

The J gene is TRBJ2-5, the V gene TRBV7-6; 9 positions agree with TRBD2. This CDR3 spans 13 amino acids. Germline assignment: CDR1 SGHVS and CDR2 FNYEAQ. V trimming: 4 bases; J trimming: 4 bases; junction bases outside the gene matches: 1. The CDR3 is CASSYSGGETQYF. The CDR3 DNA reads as TGTGCCAGCAGCTATAGCGGGGGAGAGACCCAGTACTTC.